This is a list of T cell receptor beta chains from one sample in a study of Graves' ophthalmopathy and Graves' hyperthyroidism. TCRdb redid the calling of the multiplex PCR reads with MiXCR, one entry per CDR3 protein. The sample records over a million distinct CDR3 sequences, about 36% being singletons. The sequenced material came from peripheral blood or thyroid tissue (not recorded which). These receptors came from an adult man with Graves' hyperthyroidism. The CDR3 runs from the conserved cysteine through the conserved F or W. Fields, in order: V gene, CDR3 length, clone size, J gene, CDR3 protein. Rows may omit the clone size; those that give it use once, few, many or a size class.

>TRBV15|15|few|TRBJ1-5
CATSREDRANQPQHF
>TRBV12-3/TRBV12-4|19|-|TRBJ1-5
CASSFGSTRQLTGYQPQHF
>TRBV10-3|12|-|TRBJ1-1
CAISTGATGAFF
>TRBV24-1|15|many|TRBJ1-5
CATSDADSDNQPQHF
>TRBV29-1|13|many|TRBJ1-2
CSVDLGTNYGYTF
>TRBV2|14|many|TRBJ2-5
CASTKVGAQETQYF
>TRBV5-5|15|-|TRBJ2-7
CASSAQAGGRDEQYF
>TRBV7-2|13|-|TRBJ2-5
CASSLGMVGELYF
>TRBV15|16|-|TRBJ2-3
CATSRGTSRSTDTQYF
>TRBV12-3/TRBV12-4|15|many|TRBJ2-5
CASSLGLAGIQTQYF
>TRBV30|12|many|TRBJ1-1
CAWSRQNTEAFF
>TRBV5-6|13|-|TRBJ1-1
CASRISVNTEAFF
>TRBV7-9|13|-|TRBJ2-7
CASSSQASYEQYF
>TRBV11-1|13|-|TRBJ2-6
CASTYSGANALTF
>TRBV6-5|15|-|TRBJ1-1
CASRKGQGRNTEAFF
>TRBV29-1|13|many|TRBJ2-5
CSVEGAGEGTQYF
>TRBV10-3|13|many|TRBJ2-7
CAISGPRRDEQYF
>TRBV7-8|15|many|TRBJ1-1
CASSLDRPMNTEAFF
>TRBV4-2|15|many|TRBJ1-6
CASSQADRGNSPLHF
>TRBV11-2|14|-|TRBJ1-5
CASGQSGVNQPQHF
>TRBV12-3/TRBV12-4|11|many|TRBJ2-7
CASSLAGEVYF
>TRBV12-3/TRBV12-4|14|-|TRBJ1-5
CASSLGGGKGPQHF
>TRBV29-1|13|-|TRBJ2-7
CSVVAGGWGEQYF
>TRBV10-3|14|-|TRBJ2-7
CAIFLSGPDYEQYF
>TRBV4-3|15|many|TRBJ1-1
CASSQDPGHNTEAFF
>TRBV19|15|-|TRBJ2-2
CASNNGGAGTGELFF
>TRBV5-1|15|many|TRBJ2-7
CASSLFGGGSYEQYF
>TRBV24-1|13|many|TRBJ2-7
CATSDGTSYEQYF
>TRBV20-1|15|few|TRBJ1-4
CSAYARQGGNEKLFF
>TRBV7-3|15|many|TRBJ2-5
CASSRGTAYQETQYF
>TRBV7-8|13|-|TRBJ2-7
CASSFPLAYEQYF
>TRBV10-3|15|-|TRBJ2-7
CAISEGTSGAYEQYF
>TRBV7-9|14|many|TRBJ1-2
CASSLVPSIDGYTF
>TRBV29-1|14|many|TRBJ2-7
CSVRTPGGPYEQYF
>TRBV28|15|few|TRBJ2-2
CASSLAGTVDGELFF
>TRBV7-2|15|many|TRBJ1-2
CASSLVVQPDYGYTF
>TRBV9|16|many|TRBJ1-4
CASILPAGPNSGKLFF
>TRBV7-2|14|many|TRBJ2-7
CASSPAVSSYEQYF
>TRBV13|13|-|TRBJ1-4
CASSPSRAGKLFF
>TRBV12-3/TRBV12-4|14|-|TRBJ2-7
CASRQAGGHIEQYF
>TRBV10-2|13|-|TRBJ2-5
CASSEADGTFEYF
>TRBV19|14|few|TRBJ1-2
CASSLQTAYYGYTF
>TRBV29-1|14|few|TRBJ1-2
CSVATGGTNYGYTF
>TRBV19|12|few|TRBJ1-5
CARPGTNQPQHF
>TRBV5-1|16|once|TRBJ1-6
CASSLAGGQLGSPLHF
>TRBV7-2|15|few|TRBJ1-4
CASSLQQGFNEKLFF
>TRBV29-1|16|-|TRBJ2-3
CSVRTGGFGWIDTQYF